This paragraph covers one TCR beta chain sequence. From germline, CDR1 is MDHEN and CDR2 SYDVKM. The CDR3 contains 12 residues. The V and J ends lost 2 bases and 5 bases respectively, with 6 bases between them. Measured with immunoSEQ multiplex PCR; TCRdb has only the in-frame clones, and not every one. The data show about 45,000 clones, 70% to 80% seen once. The data were taken from a study of blood T cell repertoires in COVID-19. Overall study: Sites in the United States, Italy and Spain provided acute and convalescent COVID-19 samples. Sources were T cells, B-cell-depleted T cells, or PBMCs; the material itself was cDNA or gDNA.

The V and J genes are TRBV28 and TRBJ1-2, with D perhaps matching TRBD1 (5 bases). The clonotype comes from a man between 65 and 85 years old with acute or convalescent COVID-19. Material: peripheral blood. CDR3 DNA sequence: TGTGCCAGCAGTTTACAGGGATATGGCTACACCTTC. It yields the protein CASSLQGYGYTF.